This TCR beta chain was profiled in a study of T cell responses to AZD1222 COVID-19 vaccine. The overall study: Second-dose schedules of about 4 or about 12 weeks were combined. Study-level findings and limits: The donor group comprised mostly white British people and more females; the analysis possibly underestimated clonal diversity. Repertoires were obtained only post-peak T cell response.

Notes on this clone: The antigen remains undetermined.

Sequencing used immunoSEQ multiplex PCR; TCRdb keeps in-frame clones, though not all of them. The data contain some 190,000 clones, 85% to 90% of them singletons. Germline loops: CDR1 MGHDK, CDR2 SYGVNS. The CDR3 has 14 amino acids. The V end was cut by 0 bases, the J end by 3 bases, with 8 bases between. This TCR was recovered from an adult in good health. The input for sequencing was peripheral blood, taken on day 0 of AZD1222 vaccination. This chain connects TRBV25-1 to TRBJ1-2; D perhaps matches TRBD1 (5 bases). The CDR3 loop is CASSEYGGHYGYTF. The DNA for the CDR3 is TGTGCCAGCAGTGAATACGGGGGTCACTATGGCTACACCTTC.